This T cell receptor beta chain is from a study of T cells in Graves' hyperthyroidism and ophthalmopathy. Study-wide points: Most expanded thyroid clonotypes above 0.001 also appeared in blood. Researchers report that a 13 V-J model separated ophthalmopathy from stable hyperthyroidism. Model predictions of ophthalmopathy came a median 6.5 months before onset.

On this clonotype: Its matching antigen is unknown.

CDR3 length: 15 amino acids. Unmatched junction bases numbered 5, after V lost 0 bases and J lost 3 bases. Looked up from germline, CDR1 is SGHRS and CDR2 is YFSETQ. The diagnostic basis comprised clinical symptoms, serum thyroxine and TRAb, thyroid ultrasound and orbital computed tomography. TCR beta CDR3 regions were amplified from RNA transcripts. The HTBI primer set served for first-round RT-PCR of the TCR CDR3. TCRdb reanalysed the multiplex PCR reads using MiXCR and keeps one entry per CDR3 protein. This table has around 600,000 distinct CDR3 sequences, around 15% appearing once. The sequenced material came from blood. The chain uses TRBV5-1 and TRBJ1-1, with 7 bases that match TRBD1. This receptor was obtained from a woman aged 45-60 years with Graves' ophthalmopathy. CDR3 sequence: CASSLEAGGDTEAFF. CDR3 bases: TGCGCCAGCAGCTTGGAGGCAGGGGGGGACACTGAAGCTTTCTTT.